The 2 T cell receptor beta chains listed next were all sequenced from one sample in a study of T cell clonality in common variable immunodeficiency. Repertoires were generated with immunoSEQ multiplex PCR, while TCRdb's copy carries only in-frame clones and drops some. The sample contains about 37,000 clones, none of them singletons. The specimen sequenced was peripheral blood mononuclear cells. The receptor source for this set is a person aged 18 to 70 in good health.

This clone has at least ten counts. The CDR3 sequence is CARSLGPSGSQETQYF. The sequenced CDR3 bases are TGTGCCAGAAGCTTGGGGCCTAGCGGGAGTCAAGAGACC. The chain is built from TRBV5-3 and TRBJ2-5; 10 nucleotides align to TRBD2. Read sequence stops 3 residues before the CDR3 end, and the germline J gene provides the missing end. TRBV5-3 is given ORF status, its function remaining uncertain. Trimming at V came to 0 bases and at J to 2 bases, leaving 4 bases not matched to a gene. CDR3 length equals 16 residues.

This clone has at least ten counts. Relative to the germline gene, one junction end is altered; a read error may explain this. Partial CDR3 DNA: TGTGCCAGCGGCGTAGAATTGGCCCTCGGGGGTGGC. Translation: CASGVELALGGG. The complete CDR3 reads CASGVELALGGGYTF. The chain employs TRBV9 and TRBJ1-2, with a weak D call TRBD1 (5 bases). The missing CDR3 end, 3 residues past where the read stops, is filled in from the germline J gene. Looked up from germline, CDR1 is SGDLS and CDR2 is YYNGEE. The CDR3 covers 15 residues. The full variable domain, with the rest looked up from reference TRBV9 and TRBJ1-2, is DSGVTQTPKHLITATGQRVTLRCSPRSGDLSVYWYQQSLDQGLQFLIQYYNGEERAKGNILERFSAQQFPDLHSELNLSSLELGDSALYFCASGVELALGGGYTFGSGTRLTVV.